These 19 T cell receptor beta chains originate from one sample sequenced in a study of T cells in Graves' hyperthyroidism and ophthalmopathy. The CDR3 regions of TCR beta were amplified from RNA transcripts. The HTBI set primed first-round TCR CDR3 RT-PCR. TCRdb fed the multiplex PCR reads into MiXCR, producing one record per CDR3 protein. The repertoire holds more than 300,000 distinct CDR3 sequences, about 18% seen once, with around a third in the top ten. Sequenced: blood. The receptors shown here come from a woman in her twenties or thirties with Graves' hyperthyroidism that later progressed to Graves' ophthalmopathy.

This clonotype has just a few counts. This rearrangement joins TRBV7-2 to TRBJ1-2, with 7 positions matching TRBD1. In germline, CDR1 is SGHTA, CDR2 FQGNSA. This CDR3 region has 14 residues. Germline trimming cut 2 bases from V and 5 bases from J; bases unmatched to any gene: 5. The CDR3 sequence: CASSLPGTVYGYTF. CDR3 nucleotides: TGTGCCAGCAGCTTACCCGGGACAGTTTATGGCTACACCTTC.

This clonotype was counted many times. J is TRBJ1-2 and V is TRBV7-6, with TRBD1 matching over 10 bases. The CDR3 length is 17 residues. V dropped 5 bases and J dropped 0; count of bases not matched to a gene: 9. Per the germline V gene, CDR1 is SGHVS and CDR2 is FNYEAQ. The CDR3 DNA reads as TGTGCCAGCAGCATTAACGTCGGACAGGGGGCTAACTATGGCTACACCTTC. Encoded protein: CASSINVGQGANYGYTF.

The chain is built from TRBV6-5 and TRBJ1-1, with D perhaps TRBD1 (5 bases). The CDR3 length is 13 residues. Between the trimmed V and J ends, which lost 6 bases and 7 bases, there was a span of 15 bases. Germline V gene data show CDR1 as MNHEY and CDR2 as SVGAGI. The CDR3 spells CASRRDRVSEAFF. CDR3 nucleotide sequence: TGTGCCAGCAGACGCGACAGAGTAAGTGAAGCTTTCTTT.

This clonotype was seen at least ten times. The V call is TRBV7-8, the J call TRBJ2-7; 8 bases align to TRBD1. The CDR3 is 15 residues long. Germline loops: CDR1 SGHVS, CDR2 FQNEAQ. V shed 5 bases and J 3 bases; nucleotides not matched to a gene: 9. CDR3 region: CASSPEPTGDYEQYF. Written as DNA, the CDR3 is TGTGCCAGCAGCCCAGAGCCGACAGGGGACTACGAGCAGTACTTC.

This clonotype was recorded at least ten times. The chain joins TRBV15 to TRBJ2-3; 8 nucleotides line up with TRBD1. The germline V gene encodes CDR1 LNHNV and CDR2 YYDKDF (reference sequence). The CDR3 consists of 15 residues. With 2 bases clipped from V and 3 bases from J, the junction kept 4 bases outside the gene matches. CDR3 nucleotides: TGTGCCACCAGCAGACAGGGGGCTGGAACAGATACGCAGTATTTT. Protein product: CATSRQGAGTDTQYF.

This clonotype has a count of ten or more. This chain uses TRBV18 with TRBJ2-1, with a weak D call TRBD2 (5 bases). Trimming left V 2 bases short and J 7 bases short, with 6 bases between. The CDR3 runs 12 residues. Germline CDR1 and CDR2: KGHSH and LQKENI. This CDR3 reads CASSPGENEQFF. Written as DNA, the CDR3 is TGTGCCAGCTCACCAGGGGAGAATGAGCAGTTCTTC.

For this clonotype: One end of the junction is discordant with germline, which a read error may explain. The chain carries TRBV19 and TRBJ1-2; no clear D gene. This CDR3 region has 15 residues. Germline CDR1 and CDR2: LNHDA and SQIVND (reference sequence). CDR3 nucleotide sequence: TGTGCCACTAGTATTGGAGGGAGCGTCTACTATGGCTACACCTTC. It translates to CATSIGGSVYYGYTF.

In this sample, this clonotype turned up a few times. A much more abundant neighbour one base away suggests this may be a read error. The chain couples TRBV7-9 to TRBJ2-5; 13 nucleotides agree with TRBD2. The V and J ends lost 5 bases and 7 bases, in that order; junction bases with no gene match: 13. Germline assignment: CDR1 SEHNR and CDR2 FQNEAQ (reference sequence). The CDR3 loop spans 17 amino acids. CDR3 loop: CASSPPGLAGSGGTQYF. As DNA, the CDR3 is TGTGCCAGCAGCCCCCCGGGACTAGCGGGAAGCGGGGGGACCCAGTACTTC.

This clonotype was observed at least ten times. CDR3 in amino acids: CASRSTGGYGYTF. CDR3 bases: TGTGCCAGCAGGTCGACAGGGGGCTATGGCTACACCTTC. The chain recombines TRBV28 with TRBJ1-2, with TRBD1 matching 9 bases. V lost 6 bases and J lost 4; bases outside the gene matches: 3. CDR3 length equals 13 residues. CDR1 is MDHEN and CDR2 is SYDVKM in the germline V gene.

This clonotype was seen at least ten times. The CDR3 region is CASSLMGSGAFF. In DNA form, the CDR3 reads TGTGCCAGCAGTTTAATGGGGTCAGGAGCTTTCTTT. The V gene is TRBV28, the J gene TRBJ1-1; no firm D call. The germline V gene encodes CDR1 MDHEN and CDR2 SYDVKM. The CDR3 runs to 12 residues. The V and J ends lost 2 bases and 10 bases respectively, with 11 bases between them.

This clonotype was observed at least ten times. The V and J genes are TRBV10-3 and TRBJ2-2, with a weak D call TRBD1 (5 bases). The CDR3 length is 18 residues. The germline gives CDR1 ENHRY, CDR2 SYGVKD. With 4 bases removed from V and 2 bases from J, the gap between germline ends came to 20 bases. The CDR3: CAISGHLDSTVNTGELFF. CDR3 DNA: TGTGCCATCAGTGGACATCTCGACAGTACCGTCAACACCGGGGAGCTGTTTTTT.

This clonotype was detected only a few times. The chain is built from TRBV2 and TRBJ2-3; perhaps TRBD1 as D (5 bases). The V gene's germline CDR1 is SNHLY and CDR2 FYNNEI. Trimming removed 6 bases from V and 3 bases from J, with 13 bases in between. CDR3 size: 14 residues. CDR3 amino acids: CASRANTGTDTQYF. In nucleotides, the CDR3 is TGTGCCAGCAGGGCGAATACAGGAACAGATACGCAGTATTTT. Complete variable domain (other parts from reference TRBV2 and TRBJ2-3): EPEVTQTPSHQVTQMGQEVILRCVPISNHLYFYWYRQILGQKVEFLVSFYNNEISEKSEIFDDQFSVERPDGSNFTLKIRSTKLEDSAMYFCASRANTGTDTQYFGPGTRLTVL.

This clonotype was recorded many times. V is TRBV10-2 and J is TRBJ2-7; 10 positions agree with TRBD1. Germline V gene data show CDR1 as WSHSY and CDR2 as SAAADI. J gave up 2 bases and V 4 bases, and 5 bases lay outside the gene matches. This CDR3 region has 15 residues. The CDR3 DNA reads as TGCGCCAGCAGTGTCTCGACAGGGGGCCCCTACGAGCAGTACTTC. The encoded protein is CASSVSTGGPYEQYF.

The V gene is TRBV7-2, the J gene TRBJ2-1; TRBD2 aligns across 11 bases. CDR3 length: 19 amino acids. Germline values: CDR1 SGHTA, CDR2 FQGNSA. Germline trimming cut 5 bases from V and 3 bases from J; bases unmatched to any gene: 15. Written as DNA, the CDR3 is TGTGCCAGCAGCCGCCGGGTACTAGCGGGGGTAAGACGCTACAATGAGCAGTTCTTC. It codes for CASSRRVLAGVRRYNEQFF.

The chain has TRBV11-1 and TRBJ2-1; TRBD2 agrees at 12 bases. Germline V CDR1 and CDR2: SGHAT, FQDESV (reference sequence). V dropped 3 bases and J dropped 8; count of bases not matched to a gene: 8. The length of the CDR3 is 16 residues. The CDR3 DNA sequence: TGTGCCAGCAGCTTTTGGACTAGCGGGATCTCTCATGAGCAGTTCTTC. It translates to CASSFWTSGISHEQFF.

This clonotype showed up many times. The chain uses TRBV27 and TRBJ2-1; 8 nucleotides match TRBD2. Germline assignment: CDR1 MNHEY and CDR2 SMNVEV (reference sequence). V gave up 3 bases and J gave up 0 bases; unmatched junction bases: 7. This CDR3 is built from 17 residues. CDR3 DNA sequence: TGTGCCAGCAGTTTCGGAGCGGGGGCGAGCTCCTACAATGAGCAGTTCTTC. Encoded protein: CASSFGAGASSYNEQFF.

This clonotype came up many times. This chain joins TRBV7-9 and TRBJ2-2; possibly TRBD1 for D (6 bases). CDR1 is SEHNR, CDR2 FQNEAQ, per germline (reference sequence). The V gene lost 7 bases and the J gene lost 5 bases, with 17 bases spanning the gap. The CDR3 runs 15 residues. This CDR3 reads CASTDGGQGTGELFF. DNA for the CDR3: TGTGCCAGCACCGATGGCGGGCAGGGGACCGGGGAGCTGTTTTTT.

Concerning this clonotype: Since a much larger clone is just one base distant, this may be a read error. The chain is built from TRBV10-3 and TRBJ2-1; weak D call: TRBD2 (5 bases). The CDR3 spans 14 residues. V was pared by 4 bases and J by 8 bases, with 15 bases between. The germline V gene encodes CDR1 ENHRY and CDR2 SYGVKD. The CDR3 DNA sequence: TGTGCCATCAGTGGCCCGGCGGAGGCCCATGAGCAGTTCTTC. Translating it yields CAISGPAEAHEQFF.

This clonotype occurred many times. The chain carries TRBV6-4 and TRBJ2-2; 10 bases align to TRBD1. Germline lookup yields CDR1 MRHNA and CDR2 SNTAGT. The CDR3 runs to 15 residues. V was pared by 3 bases and J by 3 bases, with 1 base of the junction left unmatched. This CDR3 is CASSETGGHTGELFF. For the CDR3, the DNA is TGTGCCAGCAGTGAGACAGGGGGCCACACCGGGGAGCTGTTTTTT.